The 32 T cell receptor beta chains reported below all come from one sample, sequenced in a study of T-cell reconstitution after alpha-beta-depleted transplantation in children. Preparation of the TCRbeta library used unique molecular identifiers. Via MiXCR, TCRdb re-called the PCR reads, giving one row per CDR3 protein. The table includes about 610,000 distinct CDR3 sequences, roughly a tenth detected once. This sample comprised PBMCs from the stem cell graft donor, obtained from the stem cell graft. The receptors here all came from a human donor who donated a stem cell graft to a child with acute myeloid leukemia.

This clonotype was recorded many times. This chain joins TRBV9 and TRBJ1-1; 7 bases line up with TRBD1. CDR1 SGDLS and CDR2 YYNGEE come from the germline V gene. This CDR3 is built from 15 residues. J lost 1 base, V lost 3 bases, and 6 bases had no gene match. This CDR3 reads CASSAQGRSNTEAFF. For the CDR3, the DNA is TGTGCCAGCAGCGCACAGGGGAGGTCGAACACTGAAGCTTTCTTT.

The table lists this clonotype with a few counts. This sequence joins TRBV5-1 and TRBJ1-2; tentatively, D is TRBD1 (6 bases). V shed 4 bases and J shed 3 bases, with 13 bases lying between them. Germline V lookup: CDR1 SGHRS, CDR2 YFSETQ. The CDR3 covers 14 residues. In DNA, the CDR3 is TGCGCCAGCAGCCCCAGGGCAGGGGACTATGGCTACACCTTC. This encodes CASSPRAGDYGYTF.

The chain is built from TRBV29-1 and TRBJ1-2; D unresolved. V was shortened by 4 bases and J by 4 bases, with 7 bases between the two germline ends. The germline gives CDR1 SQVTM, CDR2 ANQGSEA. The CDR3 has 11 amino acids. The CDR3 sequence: CSVGKSYGYTF. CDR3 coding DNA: TGCAGCGTTGGGAAGAGCTATGGCTACACCTTC.

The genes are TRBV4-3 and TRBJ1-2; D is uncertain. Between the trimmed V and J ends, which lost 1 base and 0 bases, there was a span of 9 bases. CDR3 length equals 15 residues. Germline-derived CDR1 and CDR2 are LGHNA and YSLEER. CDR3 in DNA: TGCGCCAGCAGCCAAGGGGCGAAGACTAACTATGGCTACACCTTC. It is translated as CASSQGAKTNYGYTF.

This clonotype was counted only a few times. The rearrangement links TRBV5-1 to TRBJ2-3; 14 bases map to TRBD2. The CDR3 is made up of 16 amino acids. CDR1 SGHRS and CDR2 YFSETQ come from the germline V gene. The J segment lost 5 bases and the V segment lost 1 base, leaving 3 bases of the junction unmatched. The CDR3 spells CASSLPGTSGGDTQYF. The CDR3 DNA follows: TGCGCCAGCAGCTTGCCCGGGACTAGCGGGGGAGATACGCAGTATTTT.

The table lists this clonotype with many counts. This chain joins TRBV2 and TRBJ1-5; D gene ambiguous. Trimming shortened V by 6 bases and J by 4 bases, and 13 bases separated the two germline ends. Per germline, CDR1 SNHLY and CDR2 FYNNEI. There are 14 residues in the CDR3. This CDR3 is CASSAINSNQPQHF. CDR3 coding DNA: TGTGCCAGCAGCGCGATTAACAGTAATCAGCCCCAGCATTTT.

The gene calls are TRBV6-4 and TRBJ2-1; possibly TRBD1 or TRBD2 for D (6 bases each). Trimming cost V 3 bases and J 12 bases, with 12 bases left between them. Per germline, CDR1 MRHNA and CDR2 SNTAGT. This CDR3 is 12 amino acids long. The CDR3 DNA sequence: TGTGCCAGCAGTGAGCCGGGGGCCGGGCAGTTCTTC. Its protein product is CASSEPGAGQFF.

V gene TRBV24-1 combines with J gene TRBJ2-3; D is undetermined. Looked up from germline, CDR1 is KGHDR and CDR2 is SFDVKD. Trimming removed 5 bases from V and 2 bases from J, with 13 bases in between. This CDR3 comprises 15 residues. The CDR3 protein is CATSALPDVTDTQYF. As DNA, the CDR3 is TGTGCCACCAGTGCCTTACCCGACGTCACAGATACGCAGTATTTT.

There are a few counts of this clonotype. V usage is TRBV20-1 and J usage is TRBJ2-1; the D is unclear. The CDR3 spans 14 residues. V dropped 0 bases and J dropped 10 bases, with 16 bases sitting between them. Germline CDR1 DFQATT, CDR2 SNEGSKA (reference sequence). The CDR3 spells CSARDPVSMGEQFF. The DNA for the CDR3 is TGCAGTGCTAGAGATCCCGTCTCCATGGGGGAGCAGTTCTTC.

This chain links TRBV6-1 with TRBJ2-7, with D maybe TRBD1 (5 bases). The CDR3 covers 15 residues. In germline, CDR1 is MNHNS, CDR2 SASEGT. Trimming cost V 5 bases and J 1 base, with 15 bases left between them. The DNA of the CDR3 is TGTGCCAGCAGTACCCCTCAGGGCTCTTCCTACGAGCAGTACTTC. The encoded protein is CASSTPQGSSYEQYF.

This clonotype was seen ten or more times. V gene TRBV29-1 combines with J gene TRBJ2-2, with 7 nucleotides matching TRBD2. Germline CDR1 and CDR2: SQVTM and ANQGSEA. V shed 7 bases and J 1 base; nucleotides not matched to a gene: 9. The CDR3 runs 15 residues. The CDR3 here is CSASPAGMNTGELFF. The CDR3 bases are TGCAGCGCATCTCCAGCGGGAATGAACACCGGGGAGCTGTTTTTT.

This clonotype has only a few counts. CDR3 amino acids: CASSDRGRSDTQYF. The DNA for the CDR3 is TGTGCCAGCAGCGACAGGGGGCGATCAGATACGCAGTATTTT. The chain links TRBV12-3 or TRBV12-4 to TRBJ2-3, with 10 nucleotides matching TRBD1. The junction had 4 bases not matched to a gene; V was cut back by 6 bases and J by 4 bases. CDR3 length: 14 amino acids.

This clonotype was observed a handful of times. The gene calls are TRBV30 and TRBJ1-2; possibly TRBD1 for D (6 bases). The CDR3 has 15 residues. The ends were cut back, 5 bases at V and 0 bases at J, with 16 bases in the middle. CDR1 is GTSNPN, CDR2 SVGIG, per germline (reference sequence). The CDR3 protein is CAWGGTGLANYGYTF. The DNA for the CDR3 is TGTGCCTGGGGGGGAACAGGGCTTGCTAACTATGGCTACACCTTC. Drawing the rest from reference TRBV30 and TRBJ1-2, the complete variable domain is SQTIHQWPATLVQPVGSPLSLECTVEGTSNPNLYWYRQAAGRGLQLLFYSVGIGQISSEVPQNLSASRPQDRQFILSSKKLLLSDSGFYLCAWGGTGLANYGYTFGSGTRLTVV.

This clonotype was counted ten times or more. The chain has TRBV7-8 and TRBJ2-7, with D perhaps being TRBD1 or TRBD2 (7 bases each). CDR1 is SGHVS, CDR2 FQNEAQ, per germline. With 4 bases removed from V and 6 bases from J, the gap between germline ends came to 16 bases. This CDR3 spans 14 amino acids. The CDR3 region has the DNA TGTGCCAGCAGCTCCAGCGGGGCAGGGGGCGAGCAGTACTTC. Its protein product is CASSSSGAGGEQYF.

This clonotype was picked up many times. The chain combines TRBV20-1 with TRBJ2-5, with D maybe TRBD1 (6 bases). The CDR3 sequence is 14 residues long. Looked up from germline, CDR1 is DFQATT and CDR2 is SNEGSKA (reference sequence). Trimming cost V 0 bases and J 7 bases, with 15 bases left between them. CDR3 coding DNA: TGCAGTGCTAGAGATGGGGGCGTCGAGCGGACCCAGTACTTC. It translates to CSARDGGVERTQYF.

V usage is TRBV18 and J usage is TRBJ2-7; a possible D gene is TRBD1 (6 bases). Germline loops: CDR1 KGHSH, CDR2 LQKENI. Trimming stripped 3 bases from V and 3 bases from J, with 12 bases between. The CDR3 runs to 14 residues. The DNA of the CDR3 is TGTGCCAGCTCACCGGGCCGAGGGGGCTACGAGCAGTACTTC. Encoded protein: CASSPGRGGYEQYF.

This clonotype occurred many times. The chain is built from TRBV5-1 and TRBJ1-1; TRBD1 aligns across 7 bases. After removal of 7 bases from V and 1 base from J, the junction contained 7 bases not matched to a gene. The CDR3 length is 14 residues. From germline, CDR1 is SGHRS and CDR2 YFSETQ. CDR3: CASEQGMGNTEAFF. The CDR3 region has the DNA TGCGCCAGCGAACAGGGGATGGGGAACACTGAAGCTTTCTTT.

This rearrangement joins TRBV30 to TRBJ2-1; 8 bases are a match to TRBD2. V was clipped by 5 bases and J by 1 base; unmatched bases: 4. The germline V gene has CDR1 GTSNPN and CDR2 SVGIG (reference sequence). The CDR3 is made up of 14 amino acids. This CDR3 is CAWSGTRSYNEQFF. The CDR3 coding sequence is TGTGCCTGGTCCGGGACTAGGTCCTACAATGAGCAGTTCTTC.

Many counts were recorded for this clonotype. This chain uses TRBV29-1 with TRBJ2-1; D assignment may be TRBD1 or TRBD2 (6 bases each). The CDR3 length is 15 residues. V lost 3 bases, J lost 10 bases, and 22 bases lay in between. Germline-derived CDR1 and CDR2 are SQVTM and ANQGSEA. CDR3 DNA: TGCAGCGTTGACACCGCGGGACAAAGGAATCGAGAGCAGTTCTTC. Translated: CSVDTAGQRNREQFF.

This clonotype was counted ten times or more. The CDR3 nucleotides are TGTGCCAGCAGTTACTCGCCCCCCGGGCCCTACGAGCAGTACTTC. It is translated as CASSYSPPGPYEQYF. The chain couples TRBV6-5 to TRBJ2-7; no clear D gene. V lost 0 bases and J lost 2, with 11 bases in between. The CDR3 contains 15 residues. The V gene's germline CDR1 is MNHEY and CDR2 SVGAGI.

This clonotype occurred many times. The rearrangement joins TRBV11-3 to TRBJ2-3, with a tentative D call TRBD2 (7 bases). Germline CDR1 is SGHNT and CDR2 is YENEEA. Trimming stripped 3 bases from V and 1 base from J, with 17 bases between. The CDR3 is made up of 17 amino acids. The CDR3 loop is CASSLALGGAGTDTQYF. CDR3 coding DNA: TGTGCCAGCAGCTTGGCCTTAGGGGGGGCTGGCACAGATACGCAGTATTTT.

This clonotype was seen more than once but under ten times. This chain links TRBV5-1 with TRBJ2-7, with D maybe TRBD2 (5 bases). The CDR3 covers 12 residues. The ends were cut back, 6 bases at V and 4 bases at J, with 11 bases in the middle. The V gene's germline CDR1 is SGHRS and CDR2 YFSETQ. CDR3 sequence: CASTLPGYEQYF. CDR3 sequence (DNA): TGCGCCAGCACCCTCCCGGGATACGAGCAGTACTTC.

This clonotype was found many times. DNA of the CDR3: TGCAGCGCCAGTCACAATGAGCAGTTCTTC. Translated: CSASHNEQFF. The chain links TRBV29-1 to TRBJ2-1, with unresolved D. CDR1 is SQVTM and CDR2 is ANQGSEA in the germline V gene. The CDR3 covers 10 residues. The V and J ends lost 7 bases and 5 bases respectively, with 6 bases between them.

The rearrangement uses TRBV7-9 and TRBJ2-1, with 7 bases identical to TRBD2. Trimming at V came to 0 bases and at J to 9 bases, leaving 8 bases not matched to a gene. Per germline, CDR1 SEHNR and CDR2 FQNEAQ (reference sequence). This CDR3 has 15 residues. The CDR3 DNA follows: TGTGCCAGCAGCTTAGCGCTAGCGGCCATTCCTGAGCAGTTCTTC. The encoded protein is CASSLALAAIPEQFF.

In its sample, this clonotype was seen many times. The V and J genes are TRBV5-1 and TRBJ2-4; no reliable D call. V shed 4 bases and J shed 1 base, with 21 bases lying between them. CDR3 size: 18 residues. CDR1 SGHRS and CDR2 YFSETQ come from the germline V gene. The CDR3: CASSEGWDPGWAKNIQYF. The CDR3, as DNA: TGCGCCAGCAGCGAAGGGTGGGATCCCGGATGGGCCAAAAACATTCAGTACTTC.

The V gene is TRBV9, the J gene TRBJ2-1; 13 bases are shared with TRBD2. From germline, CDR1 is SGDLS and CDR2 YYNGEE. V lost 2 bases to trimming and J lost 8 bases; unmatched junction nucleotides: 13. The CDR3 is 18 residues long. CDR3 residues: CASSVPLAGGPASDEQFF. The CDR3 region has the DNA TGTGCCAGCAGCGTCCCACTAGCGGGAGGGCCGGCCAGCGATGAGCAGTTCTTC.

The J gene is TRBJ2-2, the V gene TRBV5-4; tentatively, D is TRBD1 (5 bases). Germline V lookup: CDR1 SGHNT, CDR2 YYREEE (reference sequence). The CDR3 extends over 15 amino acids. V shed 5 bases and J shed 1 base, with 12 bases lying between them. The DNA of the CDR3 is TGTGCCAGCAGGGAGTTGGGGCAGAACACCGGGGAGCTGTTTTTT. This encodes CASRELGQNTGELFF.

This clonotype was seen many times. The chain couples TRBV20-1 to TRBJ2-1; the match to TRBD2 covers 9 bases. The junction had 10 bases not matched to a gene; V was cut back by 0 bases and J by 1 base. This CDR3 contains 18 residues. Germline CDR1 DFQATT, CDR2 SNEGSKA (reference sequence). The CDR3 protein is CSARDLFAGGRSYNEQFF. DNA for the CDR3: TGCAGTGCTAGAGATCTCTTCGCGGGAGGGAGGTCCTACAATGAGCAGTTCTTC.

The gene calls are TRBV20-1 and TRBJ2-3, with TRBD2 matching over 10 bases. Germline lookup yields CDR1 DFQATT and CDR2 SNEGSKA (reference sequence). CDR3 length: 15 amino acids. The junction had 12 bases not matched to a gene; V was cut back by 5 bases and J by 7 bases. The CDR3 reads CSARKAGGPVYTQYF. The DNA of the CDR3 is TGCAGTGCTCGGAAAGCGGGAGGGCCGGTGTATACGCAGTATTTT.

The CDR3 DNA is TGTGCCAGCAGTTTCTCCGGCAGGGGGCGCACCGGGGAGCTGTTTTTT. Translated: CASSFSGRGRTGELFF. The rearrangement links TRBV12-3 or TRBV12-4 to TRBJ2-2, with 8 nucleotides matching TRBD1. The CDR3 is 16 amino acids. V trimming: 3 bases; J trimming: 4 bases; junction bases outside the gene matches: 7.

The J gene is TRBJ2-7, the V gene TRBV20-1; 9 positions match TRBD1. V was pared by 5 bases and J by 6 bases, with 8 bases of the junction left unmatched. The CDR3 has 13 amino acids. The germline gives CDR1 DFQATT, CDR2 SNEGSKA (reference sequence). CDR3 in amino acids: CSAPRDRVGEQYF. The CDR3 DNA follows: TGCAGTGCTCCCCGGGACAGGGTGGGCGAGCAGTACTTC.

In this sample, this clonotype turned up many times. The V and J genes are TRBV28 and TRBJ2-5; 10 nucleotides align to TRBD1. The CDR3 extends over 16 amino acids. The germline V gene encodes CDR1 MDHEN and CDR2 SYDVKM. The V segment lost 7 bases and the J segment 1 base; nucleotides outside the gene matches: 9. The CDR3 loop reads CASTSGGTGVQETQYF. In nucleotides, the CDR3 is TGTGCCAGCACCTCAGGGGGGACAGGGGTCCAAGAGACCCAGTACTTC.